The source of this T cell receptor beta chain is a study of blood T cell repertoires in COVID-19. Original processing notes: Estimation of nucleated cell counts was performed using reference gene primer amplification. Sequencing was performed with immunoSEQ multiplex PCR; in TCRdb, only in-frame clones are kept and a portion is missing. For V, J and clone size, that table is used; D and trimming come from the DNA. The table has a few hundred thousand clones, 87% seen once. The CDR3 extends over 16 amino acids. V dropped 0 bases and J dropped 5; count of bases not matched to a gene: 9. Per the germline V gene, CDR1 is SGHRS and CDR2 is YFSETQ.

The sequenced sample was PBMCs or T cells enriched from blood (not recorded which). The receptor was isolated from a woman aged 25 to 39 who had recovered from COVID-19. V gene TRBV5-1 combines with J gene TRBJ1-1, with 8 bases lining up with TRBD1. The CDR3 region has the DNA TGCGCCAGCAGCTTGGAGGGACAGGCCTTAGGTACTGAAGCTTTCTTT. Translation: CASSLEGQALGTEAFF. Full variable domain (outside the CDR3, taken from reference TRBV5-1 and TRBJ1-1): KAGVTQTPRYLIKTRGQQVTLSCSPISGHRSVSWYQQTPGQGLQFLFEYFSETQRNKGNFPGRFSGRQFSNSRSEMNVSTLELGDSALYLCASSLEGQALGTEAFFGQGTRLTVV.